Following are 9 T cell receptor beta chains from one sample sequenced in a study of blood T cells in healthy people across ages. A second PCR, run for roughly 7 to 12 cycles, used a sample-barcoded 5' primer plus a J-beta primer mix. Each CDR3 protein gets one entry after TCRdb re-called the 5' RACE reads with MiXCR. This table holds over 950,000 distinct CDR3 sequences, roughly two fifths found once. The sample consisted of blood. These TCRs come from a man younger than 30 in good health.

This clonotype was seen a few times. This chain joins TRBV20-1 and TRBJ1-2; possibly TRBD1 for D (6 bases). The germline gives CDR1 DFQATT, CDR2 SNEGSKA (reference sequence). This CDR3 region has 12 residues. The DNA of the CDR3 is TGCAGCGCGACAGGTTCTGGCTATGGCTACACCTTC. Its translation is CSATGSGYGYTF.

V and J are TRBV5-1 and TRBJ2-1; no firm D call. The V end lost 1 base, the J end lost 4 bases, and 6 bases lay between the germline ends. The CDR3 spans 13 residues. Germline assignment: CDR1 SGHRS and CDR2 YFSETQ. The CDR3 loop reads CASSLSQYNEQFF. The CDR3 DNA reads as TGCGCCAGCAGCTTGTCCCAGTACAATGAGCAGTTCTTC.

The CDR3 loop is CASRYGQGLGTDTQYF. Written as DNA, the CDR3 is TGTGCCAGCAGGTACGGACAGGGATTGGGCACAGATACGCAGTATTTT. This chain links TRBV28 with TRBJ2-3; 8 nucleotides line up with TRBD1. This CDR3 spans 16 amino acids. The V segment lost 6 bases and the J segment 1 base; nucleotides outside the gene matches: 9. The germline gives CDR1 MDHEN, CDR2 SYDVKM.

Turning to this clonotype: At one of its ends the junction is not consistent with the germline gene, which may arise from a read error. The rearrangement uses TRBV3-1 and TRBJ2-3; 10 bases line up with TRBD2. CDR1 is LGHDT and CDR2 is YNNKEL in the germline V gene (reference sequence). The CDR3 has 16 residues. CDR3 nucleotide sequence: TGTGCCGGCAGCCCATGGACTAGCGGCACCACAGATACGCAGTATTTT. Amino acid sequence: CAGSPWTSGTTDTQYF.

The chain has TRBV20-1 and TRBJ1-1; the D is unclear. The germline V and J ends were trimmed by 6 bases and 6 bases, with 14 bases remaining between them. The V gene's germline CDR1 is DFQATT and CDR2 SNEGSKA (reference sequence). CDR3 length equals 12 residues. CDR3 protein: CSAHFHGAEAFF. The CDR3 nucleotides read TGCAGTGCCCATTTCCATGGGGCTGAAGCTTTCTTT.

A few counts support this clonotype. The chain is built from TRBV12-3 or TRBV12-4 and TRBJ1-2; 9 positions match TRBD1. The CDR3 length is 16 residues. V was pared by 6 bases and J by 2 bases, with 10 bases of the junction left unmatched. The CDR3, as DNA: TGTGCCAGCAGCTACTTCCGGGACAGGGAGAACTATGGCTACACCTTC. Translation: CASSYFRDRENYGYTF.

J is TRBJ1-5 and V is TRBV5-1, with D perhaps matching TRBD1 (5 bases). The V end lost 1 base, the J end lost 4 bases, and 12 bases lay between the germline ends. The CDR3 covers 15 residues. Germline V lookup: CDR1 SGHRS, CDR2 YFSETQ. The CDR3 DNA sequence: TGCGCCAGCAGCTTGTCGGGGGAGGGGAATCAGCCCCAGCATTTT. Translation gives CASSLSGEGNQPQHF.

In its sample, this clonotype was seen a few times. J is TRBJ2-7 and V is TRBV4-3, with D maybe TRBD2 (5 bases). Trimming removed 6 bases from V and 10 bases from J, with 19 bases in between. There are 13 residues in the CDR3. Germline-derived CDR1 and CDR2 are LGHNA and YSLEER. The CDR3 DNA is TGCGCCAGCAGTCAAAGCGGACGGTTGGGTCAGTACTTC. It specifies CASSQSGRLGQYF.

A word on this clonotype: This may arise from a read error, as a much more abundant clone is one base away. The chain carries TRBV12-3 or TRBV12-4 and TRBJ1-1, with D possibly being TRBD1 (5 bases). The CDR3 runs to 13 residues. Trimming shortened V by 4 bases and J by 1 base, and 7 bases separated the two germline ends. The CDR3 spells CASSCRANTEAFF. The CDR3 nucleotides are TGTGCCAGCAGTTGCAGGGCGAACACTGAAGCTTTCTTT.